This TCR beta chain is drawn from a study of identical twins. TCRdb itself ran the 5' RACE reads through MiXCR, one entry per CDR3 protein. The sample lists 500,000 or so distinct CDR3 sequences, less than 25% occurring once. The CDR3 covers 16 residues. Trimming took 6 bases from V and 2 from J, leaving 17 bases between them. Germline V gives CDR1 SGHTA, CDR2 FQGNSA. These data also featured in a second study, about T cells expressing NK-cell markers. That source adds: The same clonotypes also predominated in the CD3+CD56-NKG2C+ fraction of several donors.

Sequenced material: CD4+ T cells sorted from blood. The genes are TRBV7-2 and TRBJ1-3; tentatively, D is TRBD1 (6 bases). The clonotype originates from a woman younger than 35 in good health. The CDR3 is CASSHSGAGAGNTIYF. DNA of the CDR3: TGTGCCAGCAGTCACAGTGGGGCAGGGGCTGGAAACACCATATATTTT.